Below, 25 T cell receptor beta chains from the same sample are listed, as sequenced in a study of T cell clones after liver transplantation. Profiled with immunoSEQ multiplex PCR; TCRdb holds only in-frame clones, not every one. Among roughly 100,000 clones listed, under 90% were seen once. The sequencing here drew on CD4+ T cells from blood, taken around 48 months after liver transplant. These receptors all stem from a human patient who received a liver transplant. These T cells may partly come from the graft donor.

The rearrangement uses TRBV18 and TRBJ2-3; tentatively, D is TRBD2 (5 bases). The CDR3 is made up of 14 amino acids. Deletions cut 3 bases from V and 2 bases from J, with 9 bases between. Germline V CDR1 and CDR2: KGHSH, LQKENI. The CDR3 DNA reads TGTGCCAGCTCACCCCCGGGGAACACAGATACGCAGTATTTT. Translation: CASSPPGNTDTQYF.

The chain couples TRBV18 to TRBJ1-2, with D possibly TRBD1 on 5 matching bases. Trimming took 2 bases from V and 1 from J, leaving 11 bases between them. The CDR3 covers 15 residues. Germline CDR1 KGHSH, CDR2 LQKENI. CDR3 sequence reads: CASSPETGYNYGYTF. CDR3 bases: TGTGCCAGCTCACCAGAAACAGGATATAACTATGGCTACACCTTC.

This chain links TRBV15 with TRBJ1-4; D call uncertain. Germline values: CDR1 LNHNV, CDR2 YYDKDF (reference sequence). There are 13 residues in the CDR3. V lost 5 bases, J lost 7 bases, and 11 bases lay in between. Here the CDR3 DNA reads TGTGCCACCAGCGATCGGGATCCTGAAAAACTGTTTTTT. Its translation is CATSDRDPEKLFF.

This clone was counted once. The chain is built from TRBV7-2 and TRBJ1-5; unclear D gene. The CDR3 consists of 14 residues. Germline-derived CDR1 and CDR2 are SGHTA and FQGNSA. The ends were cut back, 1 base at V and 7 bases at J, with 11 bases in the middle. CDR3 in DNA: TGTGCCAGCAGCTTAGATGAGTCGAGGCAGCCCCAGCATTTT. Translating gives CASSLDESRQPQHF.

This clone has only one observation. The chain has TRBV7-2 and TRBJ2-5, with TRBD1 as a possible D gene (6 bases). Germline assignment: CDR1 SGHTA and CDR2 FQGNSA. The CDR3 covers 14 residues. V lost 0 bases, J lost 4 bases, and 9 bases lay in between. CDR3 amino acids: CASSLASGVETQYF. The CDR3 DNA is TGTGCCAGCAGCTTAGCGTCAGGGGTAGAGACCCAGTACTTC.

In the case of this clone: Other DNA variants within this sample encode the same CDR3. The genes are TRBV10-3 and TRBJ1-4, with D uncertain. Germline V CDR1 and CDR2: ENHRY, SYGVKD. The CDR3 spans 13 residues. Trimming shortened V by 7 bases and J by 0 bases, and 6 bases separated the two germline ends. The DNA for the CDR3 is TGTGCCATCAAGGCAGCAACTAATGAAAAACTGTTTTTT. Translation gives CAIKAATNEKLFF.

This rearrangement joins TRBV6-6 to TRBJ1-4; no clear D gene. The CDR3 covers 15 residues. Trimming shortened V by 6 bases and J by 2 bases, and 13 bases separated the two germline ends. Germline V gene sequence: CDR1 MNHNY, CDR2 SVGAGI (reference sequence). The CDR3 reads CASSRQEGTNEKLFF. The CDR3 region has the DNA TGTGCCAGCAGCCGTCAAGAGGGCACTAATGAAAAACTGTTTTTT.

Here the CDR3 reads CASSLRDGPGEYF. The CDR3 DNA is TGTGCCAGCTCACTGAGGGACGGTCCGGGAGAGTACTTC. The rearrangement joins TRBV18 to TRBJ2-7; possibly TRBD2 for D (6 bases). The V gene's germline CDR1 is KGHSH and CDR2 LQKENI. The CDR3 sequence is 13 residues long. Trimming pared 4 bases from V and 11 bases from J, leaving 18 bases between.

The chain couples TRBV6-6 to TRBJ1-6; no reliable D call. Trimming pared 3 bases from V and 5 bases from J, leaving 8 bases between. The CDR3 sequence is 14 residues long. Germline-derived CDR1 and CDR2 are MNHNY and SVGAGI (reference sequence). CDR3 sequence: CASSYGGNNSPLHF. DNA of the CDR3: TGTGCCAGCAGTTATGGAGGGAATAATTCACCCCTCCACTTT.

The chain employs TRBV4-1 and TRBJ1-3; D uncertain. Trimming stripped 3 bases from V and 1 base from J, with 7 bases between. The CDR3 is 14 amino acids. Germline V gene sequence: CDR1 MGHRA, CDR2 YSYEKL. This CDR3 is CASSQQISGNTIYF. CDR3 DNA: TGCGCCAGCAGCCAGCAGATTTCTGGAAACACCATATATTTT.

A few counts support this clone. The genes are TRBV2 and TRBJ2-3; TRBD1 is a possible D gene (6 bases). V lost 4 bases and J lost 6, with 14 bases in between. Looked up from germline, CDR1 is SNHLY and CDR2 is FYNNEI. The CDR3 sequence is 14 residues long. CDR3 coding DNA: TGTGCCAGCAGTGCCAGGGGTCTTAGTGATACGCAGTATTTT. This translates into CASSARGLSDTQYF.

The chain couples TRBV5-5 to TRBJ2-4; TRBD1 matches 8 bases. J gave up 5 bases and V 3 bases, and 7 bases lay outside the gene matches. CDR3 length equals 15 residues. Germline V gene data show CDR1 as SGHKS and CDR2 as YYEKEE (reference sequence). The CDR3 DNA reads as TGTGCCAGCAGCTCAAGAACAGGGGGAGAAAACATTCAGTACTTC. Amino acids: CASSSRTGGENIQYF.

The chain links TRBV6-5 to TRBJ1-4, with D perhaps TRBD1 (6 bases). V was clipped by 2 bases and J by 7 bases, with 14 bases between them. The CDR3 sequence is 15 residues long. CDR1 and CDR2 (germline): MNHEY, SVGAGI. The CDR3 sequence: CASSYGTPPGEKLFF. The DNA for the CDR3 is TGTGCCAGCAGTTACGGGACACCTCCGGGTGAAAAACTGTTTTTT.

This chain joins TRBV11-2 and TRBJ2-5; 13 nucleotides match TRBD2. V lost 8 bases and J lost 2; bases outside the gene matches: 14. CDR1 SGHAT and CDR2 FQNNGV come from the germline V gene. The CDR3 runs to 18 residues. CDR3 sequence (DNA): TGTGCCAGCGCCGGAACTAGCGGGGGGGCATGGGATCAAGAGACCCAGTACTTC. Residues: CASAGTSGGAWDQETQYF. Based on the CDR3 plus reference TRBV11-2 and TRBJ2-5, the full variable domain is EAGVAQSPRYKIIEKRQSVAFWCNPISGHATLYWYQQILGQGPKLLIQFQNNGVVDDSQLPKDRFSAERLKGVDSTLKIQPAKLEDSAVYLCASAGTSGGAWDQETQYFGPGTRLLVL.

This chain connects TRBV30 to TRBJ2-6; 7 bases fit TRBD2. This CDR3 region has 14 residues. The junction had 6 bases not matched to a gene; V was cut back by 8 bases and J by 2 bases. CDR1 is GTSNPN, CDR2 SVGIG, per germline (reference sequence). This chain's CDR3 is CAGPRGAGANVLTF. As DNA, the CDR3 is TGTGCCGGGCCCCGGGGGGCTGGGGCCAACGTCCTGACTTTC.

This clone was detected once. The chain combines TRBV5-1 with TRBJ1-2, with 7 bases aligning to TRBD1. Germline values: CDR1 SGHRS, CDR2 YFSETQ. The length of the CDR3 is 16 residues. J was trimmed by 8 bases and V by 4 bases; bases with no gene match: 17. Here the CDR3 reads CASSPEVGQRAGGYTF. The DNA of the CDR3 is TGCGCCAGCAGCCCGGAAGTGGGACAGCGCGCGGGAGGCTACACCTTC.

This clone was found a few times. The rearrangement uses TRBV29-1 and TRBJ1-5; D is unresolved. Per the germline V gene, CDR1 is SQVTM and CDR2 is ANQGSEA. There are 14 residues in the CDR3. The V end was cut by 5 bases, the J end by 2 bases, with 13 bases between. CDR3 nucleotides: TGCAGCGTTTCTTCGTCTATCGGCAATCAGCCCCAGCATTTT. This codes for CSVSSSIGNQPQHF.

The gene calls are TRBV11-2 and TRBJ2-5; the match to TRBD1 covers 9 bases. The germline CDR1 and CDR2 sequences are SGHAT and FQNNGV. The CDR3 consists of 15 residues. V dropped 5 bases and J dropped 3; count of bases not matched to a gene: 7. The CDR3 coding sequence is TGTGCCAGCAGCAGTTGGGACAGGGAAAAAGAGACCCAGTACTTC. Protein product: CASSSWDREKETQYF.

The V call is TRBV30, the J call TRBJ1-5; TRBD1 aligns across 9 bases. The CDR3 runs to 15 residues. Germline loops: CDR1 GTSNPN, CDR2 SVGIG (reference sequence). Trimming at V came to 4 bases and at J to 2 bases, leaving 6 bases not matched to a gene. This chain's CDR3 is CAWTTGGLGNQPQHF. The DNA for the CDR3 is TGTGCCTGGACGACAGGGGGTTTGGGCAATCAGCCCCAGCATTTT. Full variable domain (rest looked up from reference TRBV30 and TRBJ1-5): SQTIHQWPATLVQPVGSPLSLECTVEGTSNPNLYWYRQAAGRGLQLLFYSVGIGQISSEVPQNLSASRPQDRQFILSSKKLLLSDSGFYLCAWTTGGLGNQPQHFGDGTRLSIL.

V and J are TRBV21-1 and TRBJ2-1; TRBD1, the table's D call, was not compared with the DNA. TRBV21-1 is listed as a pseudogene. The CDR3 is 15 amino acids. CDR3 residues: CASSKDRGSWIEQFF. The CDR3 nucleotides are TGTGCCAGCAGCAAAGACAGGGGATCGTGGATTGAGCAGTTCTTC.

This rearrangement joins TRBV7-3 to TRBJ2-5, with D possibly TRBD2 on 7 matching bases. This CDR3 is 16 amino acids long. V shed 5 bases and J shed 5 bases, with 21 bases lying between them. Germline-derived CDR1 and CDR2 are SGHTA and FQGTGA. CDR3 protein: CASSPISYGGQETQYF. The CDR3 DNA sequence: TGTGCCAGCAGCCCCATTAGTTACGGGGGGCAGGAGACCCAGTACTTC. Full variable domain (rest looked up from reference TRBV7-3 and TRBJ2-5): GAGVSQTPSNKVTEKGKYVELRCDPISGHTALYWYRQSLGQGPEFLIYFQGTGAADDSGLPNDRFFAVRPEGSVSTLKIQRTERGDSAVYLCASSPISYGGQETQYFGPGTRLLVL.

The chain recombines TRBV28 with TRBJ2-1, with D perhaps given as TRBD1 or TRBD2 (6 bases each). Germline V CDR1 and CDR2: MDHEN, SYDVKM. V lost 6 bases to trimming and J lost 1 base, with 13 bases between them. CDR3 length: 15 residues. The CDR3 region is CASSTPGASYNEQFF. CDR3 bases: TGTGCCAGCAGCACACCGGGGGCGTCCTACAATGAGCAGTTCTTC.

The chain carries TRBV7-9 and TRBJ1-1, with a tentative D call TRBD1 (6 bases). V lost 7 bases to trimming and J lost 1 base, with 13 bases between them. From germline, CDR1 is SEHNR and CDR2 FQNEAQ (reference sequence). The CDR3 totals 14 residues. CDR3 sequence reads: CASTAGAANTEAFF. Written as DNA, the CDR3 is TGTGCCAGCACCGCAGGGGCCGCGAACACTGAAGCTTTCTTT.

The DNA for the CDR3 is TGCAGTGCTCGACAGTTAGAGACCCAGTACTTC. Encoded protein: CSARQLETQYF. The rearrangement joins TRBV20-1 to TRBJ2-5; D is perhaps TRBD1 (5 bases). CDR1 DFQATT and CDR2 SNEGSKA come from the germline V gene (reference sequence). V was pared by 5 bases and J by 4 bases, with 8 bases between. The CDR3 has 11 amino acids.

The rearrangement joins TRBV19 to TRBJ1-5, with a tentative D call TRBD1 (5 bases). V dropped 10 bases and J dropped 6 bases, with 25 bases sitting between them. This CDR3 spans 16 amino acids. Germline CDR1 and CDR2: LNHDA and SQIVND (reference sequence). CDR3 sequence (DNA): TGTGCCATCACAGAAGAAGCCCAGGGTCGGTCTCAGCCCCAGCATTTT. Its translation: CAITEEAQGRSQPQHF.